Each of the 10 T cell receptor beta chains below was sequenced from the same sample in a study of tumor-infiltrating lymphocytes in primary liver carcinoma. A primer matching the constant region was used to make TCR beta cDNA from 500 to 650 ng of total RNA. Generation of the TCR beta libraries relied on three nested multiplex PCR rounds using slightly modified ARM-PCR. The first two PCR rounds used TRBV1-TRBV30 forward primers with a C-beta reverse primer, roughly 11 cycles each. TCRdb re-called the multiplex PCR reads through MiXCR, storing one row per CDR3 protein. The sample shows 50,000 to 70,000 distinct CDR3 sequences, 55% to 75% of them seen only once. Joint extraction of RNA and DNA used roughly 19-31 mg of bulk tissue that was unsorted. Sample: liver tumor tissue from sampling region 2. The subset was: tumor region T2, inferior pole. These receptors were collected from a man aged 35-49 years with primary liver carcinoma and hepatitis B virus infection.

A remark on this clonotype: A read error is possible here, since a much larger clone lies one base away. The chain has TRBV11-2 and TRBJ2-1; 11 bases are shared with TRBD2. CDR1 SGHAT and CDR2 FQNNGV come from the germline V gene. Losses at the gene ends were 7 bases for V and 8 bases for J; bases not matched to a gene: 13. This CDR3 region has 16 residues. CDR3 region: CASTSLLAGVVDEQFF. The CDR3 DNA reads as TGTGCCAGCACCTCGTTACTAGCGGGAGTCGTCGATGAGCAGTTCTTC.

Concerning this clonotype: A read error is likely, as this CDR3 ends without the conserved phenylalanine or tryptophan. This sequence joins TRBV6-5 and TRBJ2-7, with 7 bases matching TRBD1. CDR3 length equals 14 residues. The J segment lost 5 bases and the V segment lost 10 bases, leaving 14 bases of the junction unmatched. Germline V gene data show CDR1 as MNHEY and CDR2 as SVGAGI. DNA for the CDR3: TGTGCCAACCCCTCCGAGACAGGGTATAACGAGCAGTACTAC. This sequence encodes CANPSETGYNEQYY.

On this clonotype itself: Its ends do not fully match the called genes, so a read error is possible. V gene TRBV5-1 combines with J gene TRBJ2-7; 9 bases match TRBD1. The CDR3 has 14 residues. The germline V gene encodes CDR1 SGHRS and CDR2 YFSETQ. CDR3 in DNA: TGCGCCAGAAGCACAGAGGGACAGGGAGACGAGCAGTATTTC. This encodes CARSTEGQGDEQYF.

This clonotype appeared a few times. Its ends do not fully match the called genes, so a read error is possible. The chain employs TRBV11-2 and TRBJ2-3; TRBD2 matches at 10 bases. The germline gives CDR1 SGHAT, CDR2 FQNNGV. This CDR3 region has 15 residues. The CDR3 DNA sequence: TGTGTCAGCAGCACCTGGACTAGCGGCACAGATACGCGGTATTTT. Translated: CVSSTWTSGTDTRYF.

The table lists this clonotype with a few counts. In nucleotides, the CDR3 is TGTGCCAGCAGCTTAGGAAGCACCGGGGAGCTGTTTTTT. Amino acids: CASSLGSTGELFF. J is TRBJ2-2 and V is TRBV11-1; D unresolved. Germline V CDR1 and CDR2: SGHAT, FQDESV (reference sequence). The CDR3 spans 13 residues. V was cut by 1 base and J by 4 bases, with 4 bases left in between.

As concerns this clonotype: Without the conserved terminal phenylalanine or tryptophan, this CDR3 likely stems from a read error. This chain connects TRBV6-2 or TRBV6-3 to TRBJ1-1, with D possibly matching TRBD1 (5 bases). This CDR3 comprises 14 residues. Germline CDR1 is MNHEY and CDR2 is SVGEGT. The CDR3 bases are TGTGCCAGCAGTTACAGCGGGGGACGGGCTGAGGCTTTCCTT. It translates to CASSYSGGRAEAFL.

V gene TRBV6-5 combines with J gene TRBJ2-5, with TRBD1 as a possible D gene (6 bases). The CDR3 loop spans 13 amino acids. CDR1 and CDR2 (germline): MNHEY, SVGAGI. Trimming left V 6 bases short and J 3 bases short, with 11 bases between. The CDR3 loop reads CASSRRGKETQYF. CDR3 nucleotide sequence: TGTGCCAGCAGCCGCAGGGGAAAAGAGACCCAGTACTTC.

As regards this clonotype: At one of its ends the junction is not consistent with the germline gene, which may arise from a read error. J is TRBJ2-5 and V is TRBV11-2, with D possibly TRBD2 on 6 matching bases. The CDR3 is 16 amino acids. Looked up from germline, CDR1 is SGHAT and CDR2 is FQNNGV. In DNA form, the CDR3 reads TGTGCCAACAGCCAAACTCCTGGTGGGGGGAATGAGACTCAGTACTTC. Protein: CANSQTPGGGNETQYF.

Turning to this clonotype: Possible read error: a much larger clone is one base away. The rearrangement links TRBV7-9 to TRBJ2-1, with 10 positions matching TRBD2. V lost 4 bases, J lost 5 bases, and 2 bases stayed unmatched. This CDR3 is built from 14 residues. CDR1 SEHNR and CDR2 FQNEAQ come from the germline V gene (reference sequence). CDR3 nucleotides: TGTGCCAGCAGCTCCGGACTAGCGGACAATGAGCAGTTCTTC. Its protein product is CASSSGLADNEQFF.

This clonotype was seen ten or more times. DNA of the CDR3: TGTGCCAGCAGCCCTGGAAGAGACGAGCAGTACTTC. Encoded protein: CASSPGRDEQYF. This chain connects TRBV5-6 to TRBJ2-7; D is uncertain. V lost 4 bases and J 5 bases, leaving 10 bases between the germline ends. The CDR3 is made up of 12 amino acids. Looked up from germline, CDR1 is SGHDT and CDR2 is YYEEEE.